The T cell receptor beta chain under discussion was sequenced for a study of PD-L1 blockade in urothelial cancer. Study details: Blood-derived samples held a median around 140,000 T cells.

This clone occurred a few times. Sequencing used immunoSEQ multiplex PCR; TCRdb keeps in-frame clones, though not all of them. Seen here are some 80,000 clones, around 90% observed once, and the top ten hold about 6%. Germline values: CDR1 SNHLY, CDR2 FYNNEI. Between the trimmed V and J ends, which lost 6 bases and 6 bases, there was a span of 11 bases. The CDR3 has 13 amino acids. Sequencing was performed on PBMCs, taken around atezolizumab (anti-PD-L1) treatment. This TCR came from a woman in her sixties or seventies with urothelial cancer. The gene calls are TRBV2 and TRBJ1-4; a weak D match, TRBD1 (5 bases). CDR3 amino acids: CASRTDSHEKLFF. The CDR3 bases are TGTGCCAGCAGAACAGACAGTCATGAAAAACTGTTTTTT.